The 18 T cell receptor beta chains below all came from one sample that was sequenced in a study of regulatory T cells in long-lasting Graves disease. Building of the TCR beta libraries involved iRepertoire HTBI primers and Arm-PCR of CDR3 regions. Each CDR3 protein gets one entry after TCRdb re-called the multiplex PCR reads with MiXCR. The table has fewer than 400,000 distinct CDR3 sequences, 18% seen once; the top ten hold around 37%. Time point in this sample: newly diagnosed GD, antithyroid drugs for less than 3 months. From PBMCs, RNA was extracted and then used to make the TCR library. The starting material was peripheral blood mononuclear cells (PBMCs), obtained at new diagnosis, from a patient treated with antithyroid drugs. All receptors come from a female donor with Graves disease.

As regards this clonotype: A much larger clone is a single base away; this may be a read error. The rearrangement joins TRBV12-3 or TRBV12-4 to TRBJ1-2, with 7 bases fitting TRBD1. V gave up 6 bases and J gave up 8 bases; unmatched junction bases: 18. This CDR3 comprises 16 residues. The CDR3 sequence is CASSHTSTGVDGGYTF. DNA for the CDR3: TGTGCCAGCAGCCATACCTCTACAGGGGTAGATGGCGGCTACACCTTC.

This clonotype has a count of ten or more. The gene calls are TRBV9 and TRBJ1-3; D is ambiguous. This CDR3 has 16 residues. V was clipped by 0 bases and J by 2 bases, with 12 bases between them. CDR1 and CDR2 (germline): SGDLS, YYNGEE. As DNA, the CDR3 is TGTGCCAGCAGCGTAGAACTACGGGCTGCTGGAAACACCATATATTTT. Translation gives CASSVELRAAGNTIYF. The whole variable domain, remainder taken from reference TRBV9 and TRBJ1-3, is DSGVTQTPKHLITATGQRVTLRCSPRSGDLSVYWYQQSLDQGLQFLIQYYNGEERAKGNILERFSAQQFPDLHSELNLSSLELGDSALYFCASSVELRAAGNTIYFGEGSWLTVV.

This clonotype was detected many times. The CDR3 is CASSLWRDNEQFF. The CDR3 coding sequence is TGTGCCAGCAGCTTATGGCGGGACAATGAGCAGTTCTTC. The V gene is TRBV7-8, the J gene TRBJ2-1; maybe TRBD2 (5 bases). Germline loops: CDR1 SGHVS, CDR2 FQNEAQ. This CDR3 region has 13 residues. V was clipped by 2 bases and J by 5 bases, with 7 bases between them.

This clonotype was counted many times. This chain links TRBV11-2 with TRBJ2-1; D ambiguous. Germline V gene sequence: CDR1 SGHAT, CDR2 FQNNGV. The CDR3 length is 18 residues. Trimming cost V 5 bases and J 0 bases, with 20 bases left between them. The CDR3 reads CASSTGVALLSSYNEQFF. CDR3 DNA: TGTGCCAGCAGCACCGGTGTGGCCCTCCTAAGCTCCTACAATGAGCAGTTCTTC.

This rearrangement joins TRBV20-1 to TRBJ1-1; D unresolved. Deletions cut 3 bases from V and 6 bases from J, with 17 bases between. The CDR3 is 14 residues long. In germline, CDR1 is DFQATT, CDR2 SNEGSKA (reference sequence). CDR3 nucleotides: TGCAGTGCTAGGGGCGGACCCCCTAGAGCTGAAGCTTTCTTT. Its protein is CSARGGPPRAEAFF.

Concerning this clonotype itself: A read error likely explains this, since a far larger clone differs by one base. This chain connects TRBV11-2 to TRBJ2-5; 12 bases map to TRBD2. The last part of the DNA fits TRBJ2-1 better; the J call may be wrong. In germline, CDR1 is SGHAT, CDR2 FQNNGV. The CDR3 is 18 amino acids. CDR3 residues: CVSSPWLAGGPRGNEQFF. CDR3 sequence (DNA): TGTGTCAGCAGCCCGTGGCTAGCGGGAGGGCCGAGGGGCAATGAGCAGTTCTTC.

This clonotype was recorded many times. The chain couples TRBV15 to TRBJ1-2; D remains ambiguous. V lost 0 bases to trimming and J lost 9 bases, with 11 bases between them. Germline V gene sequence: CDR1 LNHNV, CDR2 YYDKDF (reference sequence). The CDR3 has 13 residues. In DNA, the CDR3 is TGTGCCACCAGCAGAGAGCGGGGAAATAGCTACACCTTC. Protein: CATSRERGNSYTF.

This clonotype was found many times. In DNA, the CDR3 is TGCGCCAGCAGCTTGGCTTACAGGGGGCGGAACACTGAAGCTTTCTTT. Its protein product is CASSLAYRGRNTEAFF. This rearrangement joins TRBV5-1 to TRBJ1-1; 9 bases are shared with TRBD1. The junction had 4 bases not matched to a gene; V was cut back by 0 bases and J by 1 base. The CDR3 consists of 16 residues. Germline assignment: CDR1 SGHRS and CDR2 YFSETQ. Complete variable domain (other parts from reference TRBV5-1 and TRBJ1-1): KAGVTQTPRYLIKTRGQQVTLSCSPISGHRSVSWYQQTPGQGLQFLFEYFSETQRNKGNFPGRFSGRQFSNSRSEMNVSTLELGDSALYLCASSLAYRGRNTEAFFGQGTRLTVV.

This clonotype showed up many times. This rearrangement joins TRBV7-8 to TRBJ1-1, with 8 nucleotides matching TRBD1. The CDR3 has 14 amino acids. V was clipped by 5 bases and J by 10 bases; unmatched bases: 12. The germline CDR1 and CDR2 sequences are SGHVS and FQNEAQ. The CDR3 protein is CASSETGAERGAFF. The CDR3 nucleotides read TGTGCCAGCAGCGAGACAGGGGCCGAAAGAGGAGCTTTCTTT.

J is TRBJ2-1 and V is TRBV13; 10 bases are shared with TRBD2. CDR1 and CDR2 from the germline V gene are PRHDT and FYEKMQ (reference sequence). CDR3 length equals 15 residues. Trimming at V came to 5 bases and at J to 7 bases, leaving 8 bases not matched to a gene. CDR3 in DNA: TGTGCCAGCAGCCAAACGGTTAGCGGGAGGAATGAGCAGTTCTTC. Protein sequence: CASSQTVSGRNEQFF.

The CDR3 DNA reads as TGTGCCATCAGTGAGGGCGGGAGGTTTCGGGACGAGCAGTACTTC. Amino acid sequence: CAISEGGRFRDEQYF. V gene TRBV10-3 combines with J gene TRBJ2-7, with TRBD2 identical over 8 bases. This CDR3 spans 15 amino acids. With V trimmed by 2 bases and J by 5 bases, 8 bases remained unmatched. Germline CDR1 reads ENHRY; CDR2 reads SYGVKD.

Ten or more counts support this clonotype. The V gene is TRBV6-1, the J gene TRBJ2-7, with D maybe TRBD1 (5 bases). This CDR3 has 15 amino acids. Germline assignment: CDR1 MNHNS and CDR2 SASEGT. Deletions cut 1 base from V and 3 bases from J, with 13 bases between. The CDR3 coding sequence is TGTGCCAGCAGTGAAGTTTGGGGCTCCGGCTACGAGCAGTACTTC. Amino acid sequence: CASSEVWGSGYEQYF.

In this sample, this clonotype turned up a few times. This rearrangement joins TRBV6-2 or TRBV6-3 to TRBJ1-1, with D unresolved. CDR1 is MNHEY, CDR2 SVGEGT, per germline. V was shortened by 8 bases and J by 6 bases, with 22 bases between the two germline ends. The CDR3 totals 15 residues. The CDR3 spells CASGILSGRYAEAFF. The CDR3 DNA reads as TGTGCCAGCGGGATACTGTCCGGGCGGTACGCTGAAGCTTTCTTT.

This clonotype has at least ten counts. This chain connects TRBV11-3 to TRBJ2-7; D could derive from TRBD1 or TRBD2 (5 bases each). Trimming cost V 4 bases and J 0 bases, with 10 bases left between them. Looked up from germline, CDR1 is SGHNT and CDR2 is YENEEA. The CDR3 has 14 residues. For the CDR3, the DNA is TGTGCCAGCAGCTCGGGACGGATCTCCTACGAGCAGTACTTC. Its protein is CASSSGRISYEQYF. Combining the CDR3 with reference TRBV11-3 and TRBJ2-7 gives the whole variable domain EAGVVQSPRYKIIEKKQPVAFWCNPISGHNTLYWYLQNLGQGPELLIRYENEEAVDDSQLPKDRFSAERLKGVDSTLKIQPAELGDSAVYLCASSSGRISYEQYFGPGTRLTVT.

V is TRBV19 and J is TRBJ1-2; the D gene is possibly TRBD1 (5 bases). This CDR3 spans 15 amino acids. The V end lost 6 bases, the J end lost 8 bases, and 22 bases lay between the germline ends. The germline CDR1 and CDR2 sequences are LNHDA and SQIVND (reference sequence). CDR3 DNA sequence: TGTGCCAGTAGGGGGGAAGTTACTACTCTATACGGCTACACCTTC. Translating gives CASRGEVTTLYGYTF.

This clonotype has only a few counts. The rearrangement uses TRBV20-1 and TRBJ2-4, with TRBD2 matching 9 bases. This CDR3 is 15 amino acids long. The ends lost 3 bases at V and 8 bases at J; junction bases unmatched: 11. CDR1 is DFQATT, CDR2 SNEGSKA, per germline (reference sequence). The chain's CDR3 is CSASPVDSGSDIQYF. The CDR3 DNA sequence: TGCAGTGCTAGCCCTGTTGATAGCGGGAGTGACATTCAGTACTTC.

J is TRBJ2-7 and V is TRBV6-1, with 14 bases aligning to TRBD2. The CDR3 covers 16 residues. The germline gives CDR1 MNHNS, CDR2 SASEGT. The J segment lost 0 bases and the V segment lost 6 bases, leaving 4 bases of the junction unmatched. CDR3 protein: CASSLTSGGGSYEQYF. DNA for the CDR3: TGTGCCAGCAGCCTGACTAGCGGGGGGGGCTCCTACGAGCAGTACTTC.

This clonotype has ten or more counts. This chain uses TRBV15 with TRBJ2-5; unclear D gene. The germline CDR1 and CDR2 sequences are LNHNV and YYDKDF (reference sequence). This CDR3 is built from 13 residues. V was clipped by 1 base and J by 1 base, with 4 bases between them. The CDR3: CATSRASQETQYF. The DNA of the CDR3 is TGTGCCACCAGCAGAGCCAGCCAAGAGACCCAGTACTTC. Drawing the rest from reference TRBV15 and TRBJ2-5, the complete variable domain is DAMVIQNPRYQVTQFGKPVTLSCSQTLNHNVMYWYQQKSSQAPKLLFHYYDKDFNNEADTPDNFQSRRPNTSFCFLDIRSPGLGDTAMYLCATSRASQETQYFGPGTRLLVL.